Following are 29 T cell receptor beta chains from one sample sequenced in a study of technical replicates of blood from a handful of donors. Repertoires were generated with immunoSEQ multiplex PCR, while TCRdb's copy carries only in-frame clones and drops some. The table shows 11,000 to 15,000 clones, with more than 75% occurring only once. Source material: PBMCs. These receptors all stem from a human donor in good health.

This chain connects TRBV9 to TRBJ2-1, with D perhaps TRBD1 (7 bases). Germline values: CDR1 SGDLS, CDR2 YYNGEE. The V end lost 4 bases, the J end lost 7 bases, and 15 bases lay between the germline ends. The CDR3 runs to 14 residues. CDR3: CASSSPPGGNEQFF. The CDR3 region has the DNA TGTGCCAGCAGCTCCCCCCCAGGGGGGAATGAGCAGTTCTTC.

The chain carries TRBV7-9 and TRBJ2-7, with D tentatively TRBD2 (5 bases). Germline V lookup: CDR1 SEHNR, CDR2 FQNEAQ (reference sequence). The CDR3 consists of 13 residues. The V and J ends lost 5 bases and 7 bases respectively, with 15 bases between them. CDR3 region: CASSPVGVEEQYF. The CDR3 DNA follows: TGTGCCAGCAGCCCGGTGGGAGTCGAAGAGCAGTACTTC. The entire variable domain, with the rest obtained from reference TRBV7-9 and TRBJ2-7, is as follows: DTGVSQNPRHKITKRGQNVTFRCDPISEHNRLYWYRQTLGQGPEFLTYFQNEAQLEKSRLLSDRFSAERPKGSFSTLEIQRTEQGDSAMYLCASSPVGVEEQYFGPGTRLTVT.

This chain uses TRBV5-1 with TRBJ1-2; D unclear. V gave up 5 bases and J gave up 5 bases, with 13 bases separating them. CDR3 length: 13 amino acids. CDR1 is SGHRS, CDR2 YFSETQ, per germline. The CDR3 nucleotides are TGCGCCAGCAGTATCGGCGAGGAATATGGCTACACCTTC. As protein: CASSIGEEYGYTF.

The V and J genes are TRBV6-1 and TRBJ1-2; a possible D gene is TRBD1 (6 bases). This CDR3 has 12 residues. V gave up 10 bases and J gave up 0 bases, with 9 bases separating them. Germline V gives CDR1 MNHNS, CDR2 SASEGT. The CDR3 here is CATGTPNYGYTF. The DNA for the CDR3 is TGTGCCACAGGGACACCTAACTATGGCTACACCTTC.

V gene TRBV18 combines with J gene TRBJ2-5; 10 bases align to TRBD2. Germline values: CDR1 KGHSH, CDR2 LQKENI. The V gene end was trimmed by 3 bases and the J gene end by 2 bases; junction bases not matched to a gene: 3. The CDR3 consists of 15 residues. In nucleotides, the CDR3 is TGTGCCAGCTCACCGCAGACTAGCGGGCAAGAGACCCAGTACTTC. This translates into CASSPQTSGQETQYF.

V and J are TRBV15 and TRBJ1-3, with 10 nucleotides matching TRBD1. Looked up from germline, CDR1 is LNHNV and CDR2 is YYDKDF (reference sequence). J gave up 4 bases and V 6 bases, and 3 bases lay outside the gene matches. The CDR3 runs 14 residues. The CDR3 DNA follows: TGTGCCACCAGTCCGGACAGGGGGGGAAACACCATATATTTT. This translates into CATSPDRGGNTIYF.

This clone was seen only once. The chain recombines TRBV28 with TRBJ2-3, with D tentatively TRBD2 (6 bases). Trimming pared 1 base from V and 1 base from J, leaving 9 bases between. CDR1 and CDR2 from the germline V gene are MDHEN and SYDVKM. The CDR3 has 15 amino acids. The CDR3 nucleotides read TGTGCCAGCAGTTTATTAGGCGGGGGCACAGATACGCAGTATTTT. Translation gives CASSLLGGGTDTQYF.

The chain carries TRBV7-9 and TRBJ1-1; D gene ambiguous. V was clipped by 5 bases and J by 4 bases, with 11 bases between them. This CDR3 comprises 13 residues. CDR1 SEHNR and CDR2 FQNEAQ come from the germline V gene (reference sequence). The CDR3 here is CASSTGTGTEAFF. The CDR3 DNA reads as TGTGCCAGCAGCACCGGCACGGGCACTGAAGCTTTCTTT.

The V and J genes are TRBV6-1 and TRBJ2-7, with 7 bases identical to TRBD2. CDR1 MNHNS and CDR2 SASEGT come from the germline V gene. With 4 bases clipped from V and 1 base from J, the junction kept 13 bases outside the gene matches. The CDR3 has 17 amino acids. CDR3 in DNA: TGTGCCAGCAGTGCCCGCCAGTACGCTAGCGGATCCTACGAGCAGTACTTC. Its protein product is CASSARQYASGSYEQYF.

The chain recombines TRBV7-9 with TRBJ2-1; D is possibly TRBD2 (6 bases). The germline CDR1 and CDR2 sequences are SEHNR and FQNEAQ (reference sequence). The V and J ends lost 6 bases and 9 bases respectively, with 12 bases between them. This CDR3 is built from 12 residues. The CDR3 spells CASSRGLAEQFF. In DNA, the CDR3 is TGTGCCAGCAGTAGGGGACTCGCTGAGCAGTTCTTC.

The J gene is TRBJ2-7, the V gene TRBV10-1, with TRBD1 matching over 7 bases. This CDR3 has 17 amino acids. The J segment lost 3 bases and the V segment lost 5 bases, leaving 16 bases of the junction unmatched. Germline V CDR1 and CDR2: WNHNN, SYGVQD (reference sequence). The CDR3 loop reads CASSYLQGLHNDYEQYF. For the CDR3, the DNA is TGCGCCAGCAGTTATTTACAGGGGCTACACAACGACTACGAGCAGTACTTC.

The chain recombines TRBV6-6 with TRBJ2-3; maybe TRBD1 (7 bases). The CDR3 extends over 14 amino acids. V lost 6 bases and J lost 4, with 14 bases in between. Germline V CDR1 and CDR2: MNHNY, SVGAGI (reference sequence). The CDR3 DNA reads as TGTGCCAGCAGGGCGGGGCAGGGGGCAGATACGCAGTATTTT. Translation: CASRAGQGADTQYF.

V and J are TRBV25-1 and TRBJ2-1; perhaps TRBD2 as D (6 bases). The germline V and J ends were trimmed by 8 bases and 8 bases, with 16 bases remaining between them. CDR3 length: 13 residues. Germline lookup yields CDR1 MGHDK and CDR2 SYGVNS. CDR3 sequence reads: CASYISGTDEQFF. The CDR3 DNA reads TGTGCCAGCTACATATCTGGGACTGATGAGCAGTTCTTC.

This rearrangement joins TRBV10-3 to TRBJ2-1; TRBD1 matches at 10 bases. V dropped 10 bases and J dropped 9; count of bases not matched to a gene: 12. CDR1 ENHRY and CDR2 SYGVKD come from the germline V gene. The CDR3 is 14 amino acids. The CDR3 loop is CASVKTGGEGEQFF. In DNA, the CDR3 is TGTGCCAGCGTGAAGACAGGGGGCGAGGGTGAGCAGTTCTTC.

The chain couples TRBV6-5 to TRBJ1-1; the match to TRBD1 covers 8 bases. The CDR3 totals 14 residues. Unmatched junction bases numbered 3, after V lost 6 bases and J lost 0 bases. CDR1 and CDR2 from the germline V gene are MNHEY and SVGAGI. Here the CDR3 reads CASSRDRLNTEAFF. The CDR3, as DNA: TGTGCCAGCAGCCGGGACAGGTTGAACACTGAAGCTTTCTTT.

The chain uses TRBV19 and TRBJ2-5; D gene ambiguous. CDR1 and CDR2 (germline): LNHDA, SQIVND (reference sequence). The CDR3 is made up of 13 amino acids. With 3 bases removed from V and 4 bases from J, the gap between germline ends came to 9 bases. The CDR3 sequence: CASSIEPRETQYF. In nucleotides, the CDR3 is TGTGCCAGTAGTATTGAGCCGCGAGAGACCCAGTACTTC.

V usage is TRBV9 and J usage is TRBJ1-2, with 11 nucleotides matching TRBD1. The CDR3 runs 17 residues. Unmatched junction bases numbered 14, after V lost 2 bases and J lost 8 bases. Germline CDR1 reads SGDLS; CDR2 reads YYNGEE. The CDR3 DNA is TGTGCCAGCAGCGTCACCGGGACAGGGGGAACGAGAGGGGGCTACACCTTC. Translated, it gives CASSVTGTGGTRGGYTF.

This clone was observed a few times. The chain carries TRBV2 and TRBJ2-1; D is uncertain. CDR1 and CDR2 (germline): SNHLY, FYNNEI. The germline V and J ends were trimmed by 1 base and 12 bases, with 7 bases remaining between them. The CDR3 has 11 residues. The CDR3: CASSEEASQFF. The CDR3 DNA reads TGTGCCAGCAGTGAAGAAGCGTCGCAGTTCTTC.

This chain uses TRBV5-8 with TRBJ2-2, with no clear D. Germline V CDR1 and CDR2: SGHTS, YDEGEE. V lost 4 bases and J lost 5, with 9 bases in between. The CDR3 runs 13 residues. CDR3 amino acids: CASSPSVTGELFF. The CDR3 DNA sequence: TGTGCCAGCAGCCCCTCGGTGACCGGGGAGCTGTTTTTT.

V gene TRBV9 combines with J gene TRBJ2-7; TRBD2 is a possible D gene (7 bases). This CDR3 region has 15 residues. Germline V CDR1 and CDR2: SGDLS, YYNGEE. The germline V and J ends were trimmed by 0 bases and 4 bases, with 14 bases remaining between them. CDR3: CASSVGGGQSYEQYF. The DNA of the CDR3 is TGTGCCAGCAGCGTAGGGGGGGGCCAATCGTACGAGCAGTACTTC.

The chain employs TRBV11-3 and TRBJ2-1; TRBD2 might be the D (6 bases). The CDR3 runs to 15 residues. Germline loops: CDR1 SGHNT, CDR2 YENEEA. Trimming took 1 base from V and 3 from J, leaving 10 bases between them. The CDR3 DNA reads TGTGCCAGCAGCTTAGGTTCCGGGGGCTACAATGAGCAGTTCTTC. This translates into CASSLGSGGYNEQFF.

This chain connects TRBV6-1 to TRBJ2-1; D not resolved. V was cut by 5 bases and J by 4 bases, with 9 bases left in between. There are 13 residues in the CDR3. Germline V gene lookup returns CDR1 MNHNS and CDR2 SASEGT. As DNA, the CDR3 is TGTGCCAGCAGTAGAGGCCTTTACAATGAGCAGTTCTTC. It encodes CASSRGLYNEQFF.

This chain joins TRBV11-3 and TRBJ1-5; 7 bases map to TRBD1. The CDR3 spans 15 residues. CDR1 SGHNT and CDR2 YENEEA come from the germline V gene. The ends lost 5 bases at V and 6 bases at J; junction bases unmatched: 10. CDR3 loop: CASSHRQGTAQPQHF. The CDR3 nucleotides are TGTGCCAGCAGCCACCGACAGGGAACGGCTCAGCCCCAGCATTTT.

In the case of this clone: This sample includes further DNA sequences coding for the same CDR3. The DNA for the CDR3 is TGTGCCAGCTCACCACCGGGGACAGATCTTAATGAAAAACTGTTTTTT. Translating it yields CASSPPGTDLNEKLFF. The chain carries TRBV18 and TRBJ1-4; 7 bases map to TRBD1. Germline CDR1 and CDR2: KGHSH and LQKENI. J gave up 4 bases and V 0 bases, and 5 bases lay outside the gene matches. CDR3 size: 16 residues. Full variable domain (remainder filled in from reference TRBV18 and TRBJ1-4): NAGVMQNPRHLVRRRGQEARLRCSPMKGHSHVYWYRQLPEEGLKFMVYLQKENIIDESGMPKERFSAEFPKEGPSILRIQQVVRGDSAAYFCASSPPGTDLNEKLFFGSGTQLSVL.

V usage is TRBV7-3 and J usage is TRBJ1-2; D uncertain. V lost 5 bases, J lost 7 bases, and 17 bases lay in between. Germline CDR1 reads SGHTA; CDR2 reads FQGTGA. The CDR3 has 14 amino acids. The CDR3: CASSDLGSPSGYTF. The CDR3 nucleotides are TGTGCCAGCAGCGACTTAGGGAGCCCTAGTGGCTACACCTTC.

The CDR3 spells CASSRTRSGSSMADTQYF. CDR3 sequence (DNA): TGTGCCAGCAGCCGTACGCGTAGCGGGAGCTCTATGGCAGATACGCAGTATTTT. The chain joins TRBV11-2 to TRBJ2-3, with 9 bases lining up with TRBD2. The CDR3 has 18 amino acids. The V segment lost 5 bases and the J segment 4 bases; nucleotides outside the gene matches: 16. Germline loops: CDR1 SGHAT, CDR2 FQNNGV.

The chain employs TRBV28 and TRBJ1-2; D gene uncertain. Germline V gives CDR1 MDHEN, CDR2 SYDVKM. V lost 1 base and J lost 8, with 5 bases in between. The CDR3 consists of 11 residues. In DNA, the CDR3 is TGTGCCAGCAGTTTATCCCGGGGCTACACCTTC. The encoded protein is CASSLSRGYTF.

The CDR3: CASSLEERLSYNEQFF. The CDR3, as DNA: TGCGCCAGCAGCTTGGAGGAGCGCCTCTCCTACAATGAGCAGTTCTTC. The chain couples TRBV5-1 to TRBJ2-1; D uncertain. Germline values: CDR1 SGHRS, CDR2 YFSETQ. CDR3 length: 16 residues. V was pared by 0 bases and J by 0 bases, with 10 bases between.

The V call is TRBV19, the J call TRBJ1-4, with no clear D. The CDR3 has 15 amino acids. Germline-derived CDR1 and CDR2 are LNHDA and SQIVND (reference sequence). The V end was cut by 4 bases, the J end by 6 bases, with 15 bases between. This CDR3 reads CASSTSGTEDEKLFF. As DNA, the CDR3 is TGTGCCAGTAGTACGTCCGGCACCGAGGATGAAAAACTGTTTTTT.